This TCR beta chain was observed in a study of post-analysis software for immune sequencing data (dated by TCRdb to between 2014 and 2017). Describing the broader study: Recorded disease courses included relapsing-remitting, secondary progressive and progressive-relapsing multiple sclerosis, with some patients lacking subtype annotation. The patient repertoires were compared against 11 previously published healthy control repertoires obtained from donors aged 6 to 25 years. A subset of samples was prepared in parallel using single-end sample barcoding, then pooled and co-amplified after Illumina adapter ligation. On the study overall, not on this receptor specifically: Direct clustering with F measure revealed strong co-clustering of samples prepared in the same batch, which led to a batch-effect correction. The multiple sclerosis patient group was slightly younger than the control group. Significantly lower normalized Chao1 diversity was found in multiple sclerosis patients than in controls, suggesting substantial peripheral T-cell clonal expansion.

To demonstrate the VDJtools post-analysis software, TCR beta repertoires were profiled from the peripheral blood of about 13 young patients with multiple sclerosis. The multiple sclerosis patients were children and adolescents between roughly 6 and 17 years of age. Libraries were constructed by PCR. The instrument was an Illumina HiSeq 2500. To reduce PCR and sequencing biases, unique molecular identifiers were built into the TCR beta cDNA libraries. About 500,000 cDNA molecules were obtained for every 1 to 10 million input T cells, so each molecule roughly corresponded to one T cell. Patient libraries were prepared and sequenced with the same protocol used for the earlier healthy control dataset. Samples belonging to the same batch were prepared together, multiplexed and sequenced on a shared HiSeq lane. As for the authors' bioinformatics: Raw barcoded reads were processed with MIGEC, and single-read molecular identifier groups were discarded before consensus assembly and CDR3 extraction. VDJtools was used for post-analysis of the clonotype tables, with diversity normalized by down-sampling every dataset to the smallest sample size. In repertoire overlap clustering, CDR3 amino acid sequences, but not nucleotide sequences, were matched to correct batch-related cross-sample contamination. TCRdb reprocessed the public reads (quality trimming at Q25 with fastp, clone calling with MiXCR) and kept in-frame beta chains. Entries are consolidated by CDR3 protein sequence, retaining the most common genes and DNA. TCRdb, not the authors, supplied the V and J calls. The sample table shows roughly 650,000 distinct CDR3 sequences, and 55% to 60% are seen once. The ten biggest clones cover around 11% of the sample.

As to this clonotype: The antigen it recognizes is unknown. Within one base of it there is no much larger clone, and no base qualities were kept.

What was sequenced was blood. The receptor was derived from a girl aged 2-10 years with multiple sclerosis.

The DNA reads TGTGCCATCAGTGGACAGGGGAGGGAGCAGTACTTC. Its translation reads: CAISGQGREQYF. In this chain, TRBV10-3 is recombined with TRBJ2-4; a tentative D call is TRBD1 (8 bases match). The germline V gene supplies CDR1 ENHRY and CDR2 SYGVKD. From the cysteine up to the phenylalanine, the CDR3 has a length of 12 residues. Of all the DNA, just the CDR3 is kept, 36 bases in frame from base 1. The V and J ends are trimmed by 4 bases and 13 bases, leaving 14 bases between them.